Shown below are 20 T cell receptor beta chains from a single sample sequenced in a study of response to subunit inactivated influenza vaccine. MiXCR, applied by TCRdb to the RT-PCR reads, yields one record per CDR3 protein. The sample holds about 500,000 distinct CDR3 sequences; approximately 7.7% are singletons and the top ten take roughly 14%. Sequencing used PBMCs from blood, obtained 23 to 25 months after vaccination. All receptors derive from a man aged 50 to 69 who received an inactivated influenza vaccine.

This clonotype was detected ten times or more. The CDR3 sequence is CASQEQRRSTDTQYF. CDR3 sequence (DNA): TGTGCCTCCCAGGAACAGAGGAGAAGCACAGATACGCAGTATTTT. The J gene is TRBJ2-3, the V gene TRBV10-3, with D unclear. Germline values: CDR1 ENHRY, CDR2 SYGVKD. This CDR3 region has 15 residues. Trimming pared 11 bases from V and 0 bases from J, leaving 18 bases between.

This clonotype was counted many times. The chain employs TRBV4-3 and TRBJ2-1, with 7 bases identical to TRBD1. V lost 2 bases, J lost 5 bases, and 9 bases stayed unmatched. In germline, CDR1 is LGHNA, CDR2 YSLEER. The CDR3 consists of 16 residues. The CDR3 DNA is TGCGCCAGCAGCCAATTCTACACCGGGACAGACAATGAGCAGTTCTTC. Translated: CASSQFYTGTDNEQFF.

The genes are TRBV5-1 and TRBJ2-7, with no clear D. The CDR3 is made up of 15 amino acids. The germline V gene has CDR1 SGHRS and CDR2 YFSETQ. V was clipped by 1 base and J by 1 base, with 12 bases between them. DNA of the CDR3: TGCGCCAGCAGCTTGACCTGGACGGGTTCCTACGAGCAGTACTTC. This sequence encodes CASSLTWTGSYEQYF.

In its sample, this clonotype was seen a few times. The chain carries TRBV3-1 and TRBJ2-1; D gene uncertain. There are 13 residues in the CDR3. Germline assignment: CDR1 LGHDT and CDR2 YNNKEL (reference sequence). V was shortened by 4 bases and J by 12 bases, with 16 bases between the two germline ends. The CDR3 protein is CASSPNTRGVQFF. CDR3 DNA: TGTGCCAGCAGCCCGAACACCCGCGGTGTGCAGTTCTTC.

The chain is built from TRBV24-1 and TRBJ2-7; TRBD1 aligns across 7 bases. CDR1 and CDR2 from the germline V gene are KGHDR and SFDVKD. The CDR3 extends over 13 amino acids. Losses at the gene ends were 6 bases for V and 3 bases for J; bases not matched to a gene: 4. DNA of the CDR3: TGTGCCACCAGTTTGGCAGGGGGCTACGAGCAGTACTTC. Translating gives CATSLAGGYEQYF.

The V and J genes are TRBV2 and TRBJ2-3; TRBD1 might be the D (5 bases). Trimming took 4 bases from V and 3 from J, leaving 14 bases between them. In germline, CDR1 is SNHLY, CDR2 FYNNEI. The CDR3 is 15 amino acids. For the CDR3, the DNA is TGTGCCAGCAGTGCCAAGGCAGGGCGAACAGATACGCAGTATTTT. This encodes CASSAKAGRTDTQYF.

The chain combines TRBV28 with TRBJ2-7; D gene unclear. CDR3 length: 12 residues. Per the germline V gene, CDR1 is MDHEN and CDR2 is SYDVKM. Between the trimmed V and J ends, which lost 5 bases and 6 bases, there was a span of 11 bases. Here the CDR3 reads CASSPSSFEQYF. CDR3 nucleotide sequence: TGTGCCAGCAGTCCATCCAGCTTCGAGCAGTACTTC.

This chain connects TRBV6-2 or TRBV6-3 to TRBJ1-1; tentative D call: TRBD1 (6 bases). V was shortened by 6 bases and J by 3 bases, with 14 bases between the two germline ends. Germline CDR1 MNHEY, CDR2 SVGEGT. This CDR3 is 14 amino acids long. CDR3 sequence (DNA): TGTGCCAGCAGCATGGGGGGCGCGCACACTGAAGCTTTCTTT. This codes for CASSMGGAHTEAFF.

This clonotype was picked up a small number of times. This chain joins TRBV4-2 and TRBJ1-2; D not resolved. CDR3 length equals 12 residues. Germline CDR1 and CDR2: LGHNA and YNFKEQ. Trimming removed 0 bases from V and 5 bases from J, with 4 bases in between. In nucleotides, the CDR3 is TGTGCCAGCAGCCAAGATAGGTATGGCTACACCTTC. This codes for CASSQDRYGYTF.

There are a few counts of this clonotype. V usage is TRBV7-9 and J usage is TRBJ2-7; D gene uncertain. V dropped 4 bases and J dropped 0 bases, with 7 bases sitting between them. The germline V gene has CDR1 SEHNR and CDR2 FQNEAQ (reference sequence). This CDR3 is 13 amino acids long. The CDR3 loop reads CASSSDHSYEQYF. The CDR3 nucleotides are TGTGCCAGCAGCTCGGACCACTCCTACGAGCAGTACTTC.

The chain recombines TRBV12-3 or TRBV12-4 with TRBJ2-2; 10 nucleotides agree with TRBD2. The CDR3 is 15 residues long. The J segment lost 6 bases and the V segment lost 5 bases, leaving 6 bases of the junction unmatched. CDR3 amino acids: CASSISGRRAGELFF. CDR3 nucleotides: TGTGCCAGCAGTATTAGCGGGAGGAGGGCCGGGGAGCTGTTTTTT.

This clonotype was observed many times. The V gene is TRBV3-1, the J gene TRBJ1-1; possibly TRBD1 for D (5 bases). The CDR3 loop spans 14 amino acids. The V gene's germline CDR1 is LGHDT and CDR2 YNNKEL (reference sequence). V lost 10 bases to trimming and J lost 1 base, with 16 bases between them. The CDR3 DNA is TGTGCCACCTCCTCTTCCGGGGGGAACACTGAAGCTTTCTTT. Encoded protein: CATSSSGGNTEAFF.

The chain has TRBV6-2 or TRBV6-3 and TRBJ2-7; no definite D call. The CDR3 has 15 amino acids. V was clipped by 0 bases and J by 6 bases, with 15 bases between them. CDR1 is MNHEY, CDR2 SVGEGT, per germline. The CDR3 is CASSYSLIGLLEQYF. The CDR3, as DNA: TGTGCCAGCAGTTACTCGTTGATTGGGCTTCTCGAGCAGTACTTC.

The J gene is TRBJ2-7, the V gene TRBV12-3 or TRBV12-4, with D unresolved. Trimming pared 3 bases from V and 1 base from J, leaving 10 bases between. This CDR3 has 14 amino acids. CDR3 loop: CASSFRRRSYEQYF. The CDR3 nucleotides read TGTGCCAGCAGTTTTCGGCGAAGGTCCTACGAGCAGTACTTC.

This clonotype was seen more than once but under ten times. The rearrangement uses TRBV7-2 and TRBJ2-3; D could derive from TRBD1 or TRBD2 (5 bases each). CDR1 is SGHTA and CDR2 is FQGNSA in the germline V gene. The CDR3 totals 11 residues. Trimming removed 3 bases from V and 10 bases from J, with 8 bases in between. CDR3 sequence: CASSFGTAQYF. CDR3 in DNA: TGTGCCAGCAGCTTCGGGACGGCGCAGTATTTT.

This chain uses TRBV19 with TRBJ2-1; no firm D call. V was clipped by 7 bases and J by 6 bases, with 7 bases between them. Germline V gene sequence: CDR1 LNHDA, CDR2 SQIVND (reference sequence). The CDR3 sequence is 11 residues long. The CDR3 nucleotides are TGTGCCAGTAAATACATCAATGAGCAGTTCTTC. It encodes CASKYINEQFF.

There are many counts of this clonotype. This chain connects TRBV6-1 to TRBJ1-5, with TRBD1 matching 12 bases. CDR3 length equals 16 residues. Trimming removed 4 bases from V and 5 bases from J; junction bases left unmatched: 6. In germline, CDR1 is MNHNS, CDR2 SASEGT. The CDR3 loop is CASSGGTGGYYQPQHF. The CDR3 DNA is TGTGCCAGCAGTGGTGGGACAGGGGGCTATTATCAGCCCCAGCATTTT.

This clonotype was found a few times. The CDR3 sequence is CSARVLAASTDTQYF. The CDR3 DNA reads as TGCAGTGCTAGAGTTCTAGCGGCTAGCACAGATACGCAGTATTTT. The chain couples TRBV20-1 to TRBJ2-3; 7 nucleotides align to TRBD2. The V gene's germline CDR1 is DFQATT and CDR2 SNEGSKA (reference sequence). Trimming at V came to 1 base and at J to 0 bases, leaving 4 bases not matched to a gene. This CDR3 region has 15 residues.

CDR3 in amino acids: CASSPHWTGLYDTQYF. The CDR3 DNA reads as TGTGCCAGCAGCCCCCATTGGACAGGGCTTTACGATACGCAGTATTTT. V is TRBV12-3 or TRBV12-4 and J is TRBJ2-3; 8 positions match TRBD1. This CDR3 contains 16 residues. Trimming removed 6 bases from V and 6 bases from J; junction bases left unmatched: 14.

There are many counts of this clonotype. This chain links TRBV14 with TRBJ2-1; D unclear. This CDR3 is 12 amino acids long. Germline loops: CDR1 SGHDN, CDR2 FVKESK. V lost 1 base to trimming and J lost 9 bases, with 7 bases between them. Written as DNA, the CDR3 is TGTGCCAGCAGCCAAGGGAGAGGTGAGCAGTTCTTC. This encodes CASSQGRGEQFF.